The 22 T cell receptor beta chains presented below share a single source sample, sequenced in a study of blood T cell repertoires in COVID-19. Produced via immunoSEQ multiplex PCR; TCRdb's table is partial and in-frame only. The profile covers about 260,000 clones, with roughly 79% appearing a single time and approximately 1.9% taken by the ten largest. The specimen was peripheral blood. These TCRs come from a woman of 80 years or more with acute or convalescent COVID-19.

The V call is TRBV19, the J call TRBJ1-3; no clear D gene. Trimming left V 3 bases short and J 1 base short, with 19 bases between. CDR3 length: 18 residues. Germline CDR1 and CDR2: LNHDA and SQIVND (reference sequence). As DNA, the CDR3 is TGTGCCAGTAGTATTTTCCGCTGGGAGGGAGGTTCTGGAAACACCATATATTTT. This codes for CASSIFRWEGGSGNTIYF. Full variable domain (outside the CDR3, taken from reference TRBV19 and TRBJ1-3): DGGITQSPKYLFRKEGQNVTLSCEQNLNHDAMYWYRQDPGQGLRLIYYSQIVNDFQKGDIAEGYSVSREKKESFPLTVTSAQKNPTAFYLCASSIFRWEGGSGNTIYFGEGSWLTVV.

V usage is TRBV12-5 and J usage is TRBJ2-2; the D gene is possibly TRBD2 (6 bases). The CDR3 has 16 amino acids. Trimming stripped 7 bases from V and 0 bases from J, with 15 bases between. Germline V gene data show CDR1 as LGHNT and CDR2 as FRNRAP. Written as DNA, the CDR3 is TGTGCTAGTGCCTCCGCGCGGGGATCGAACACCGGGGAGCTGTTTTTT. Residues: CASASARGSNTGELFF.

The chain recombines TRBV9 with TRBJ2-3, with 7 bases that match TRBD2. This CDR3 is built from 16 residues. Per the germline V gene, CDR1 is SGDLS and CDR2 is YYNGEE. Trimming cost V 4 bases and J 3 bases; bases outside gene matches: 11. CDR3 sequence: CASSSTTSSSTDTQYF. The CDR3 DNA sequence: TGTGCCAGCAGCTCCACGACTAGCAGCTCTACAGATACGCAGTATTTT.

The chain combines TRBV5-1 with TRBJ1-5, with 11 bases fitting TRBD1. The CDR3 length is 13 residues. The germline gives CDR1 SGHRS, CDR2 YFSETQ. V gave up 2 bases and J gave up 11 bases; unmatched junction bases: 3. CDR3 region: CASSLGQGAAQHF. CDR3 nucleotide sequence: TGCGCCAGCAGCTTAGGACAGGGGGCGGCCCAGCATTTT.

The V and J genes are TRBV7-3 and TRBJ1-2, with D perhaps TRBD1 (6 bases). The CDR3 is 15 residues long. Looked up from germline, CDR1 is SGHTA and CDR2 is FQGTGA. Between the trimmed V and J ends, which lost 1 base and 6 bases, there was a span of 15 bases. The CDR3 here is CASSLISGESNGYTF. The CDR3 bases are TGTGCCAGCAGCTTAATATCAGGGGAGTCGAATGGCTACACCTTC.

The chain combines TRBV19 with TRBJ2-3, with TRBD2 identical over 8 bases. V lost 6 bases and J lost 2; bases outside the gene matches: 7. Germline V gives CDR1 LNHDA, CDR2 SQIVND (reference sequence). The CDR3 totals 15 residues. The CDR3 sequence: CASRVPGLVTDTQYF. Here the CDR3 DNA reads TGTGCCAGTAGGGTGCCGGGACTAGTCACAGATACGCAGTATTTT. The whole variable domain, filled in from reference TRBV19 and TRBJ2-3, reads DGGITQSPKYLFRKEGQNVTLSCEQNLNHDAMYWYRQDPGQGLRLIYYSQIVNDFQKGDIAEGYSVSREKKESFPLTVTSAQKNPTAFYLCASRVPGLVTDTQYFGPGTRLTVL.

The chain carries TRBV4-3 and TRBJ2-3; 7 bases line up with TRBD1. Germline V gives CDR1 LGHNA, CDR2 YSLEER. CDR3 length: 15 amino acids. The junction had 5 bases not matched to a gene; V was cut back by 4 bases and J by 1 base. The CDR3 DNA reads TGCGCCAGCAGCCCCCGACAGGGTCGCACAGATACGCAGTATTTT. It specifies CASSPRQGRTDTQYF.

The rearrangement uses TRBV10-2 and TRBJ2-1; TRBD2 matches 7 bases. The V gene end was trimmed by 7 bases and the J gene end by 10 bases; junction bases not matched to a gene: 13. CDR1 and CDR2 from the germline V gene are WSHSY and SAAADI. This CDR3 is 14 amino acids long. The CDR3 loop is CASTISPGLGEQFF. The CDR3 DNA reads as TGCGCCAGCACTATCAGCCCCGGACTAGGCGAGCAGTTCTTC.

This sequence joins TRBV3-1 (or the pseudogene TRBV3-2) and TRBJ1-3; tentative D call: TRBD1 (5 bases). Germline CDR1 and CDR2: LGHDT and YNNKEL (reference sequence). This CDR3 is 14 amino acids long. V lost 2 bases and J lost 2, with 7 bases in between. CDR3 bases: TGTGCCAGCAGCCAACCGGGGGCTGGAAACACCATATATTTT. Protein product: CASSQPGAGNTIYF.

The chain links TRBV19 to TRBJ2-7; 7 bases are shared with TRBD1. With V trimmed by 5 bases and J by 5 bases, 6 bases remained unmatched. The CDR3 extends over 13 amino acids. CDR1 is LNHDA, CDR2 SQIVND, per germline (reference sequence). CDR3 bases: TGTGCCAGTAGTCGCCGACAGGGCCACGAGCAGTACTTC. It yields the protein CASSRRQGHEQYF.

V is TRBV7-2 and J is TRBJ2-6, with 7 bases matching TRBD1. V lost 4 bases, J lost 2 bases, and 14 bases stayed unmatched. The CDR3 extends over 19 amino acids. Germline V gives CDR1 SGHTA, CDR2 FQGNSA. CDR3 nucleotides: TGTGCCAGCAGCTCCTCCGGGACAGCTTTTCGAACTGGGGCCAACGTCCTGACTTTC. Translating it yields CASSSSGTAFRTGANVLTF.

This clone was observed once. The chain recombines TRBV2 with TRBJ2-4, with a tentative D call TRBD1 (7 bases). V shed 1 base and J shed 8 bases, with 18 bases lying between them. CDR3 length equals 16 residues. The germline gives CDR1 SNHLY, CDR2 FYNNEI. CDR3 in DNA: TGTGCCAGCAGTGAAGTGCAGGGGGGTGTGAAGGACATTCAGTACTTC. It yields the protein CASSEVQGGVKDIQYF. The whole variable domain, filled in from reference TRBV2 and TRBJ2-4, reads EPEVTQTPSHQVTQMGQEVILRCVPISNHLYFYWYRQILGQKVEFLVSFYNNEISEKSEIFDDQFSVERPDGSNFTLKIRSTKLEDSAMYFCASSEVQGGVKDIQYFGAGTRLSVL.

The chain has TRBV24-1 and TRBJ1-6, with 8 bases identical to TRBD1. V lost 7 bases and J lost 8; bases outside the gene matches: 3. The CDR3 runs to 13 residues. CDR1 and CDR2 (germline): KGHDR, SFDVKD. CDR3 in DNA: TGTGCCACCAGAGAGACAGGGGATTCACCCCTCCACTTT. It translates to CATRETGDSPLHF.

The CDR3 DNA sequence: TGCGCCAGCAGTTACGGGACAGGGGGCGTCGAGCAGTACTTC. Amino acids: CASSYGTGGVEQYF. The J gene is TRBJ2-7, the V gene TRBV5-1; the match to TRBD1 covers 12 bases. This CDR3 spans 14 amino acids. The ends lost 5 bases at V and 6 bases at J; junction bases unmatched: 6. Germline V gene data show CDR1 as SGHRS and CDR2 as YFSETQ. The whole variable domain, filled in from reference TRBV5-1 and TRBJ2-7, reads KAGVTQTPRYLIKTRGQQVTLSCSPISGHRSVSWYQQTPGQGLQFLFEYFSETQRNKGNFPGRFSGRQFSNSRSEMNVSTLELGDSALYLCASSYGTGGVEQYFGPGTRLTVT.

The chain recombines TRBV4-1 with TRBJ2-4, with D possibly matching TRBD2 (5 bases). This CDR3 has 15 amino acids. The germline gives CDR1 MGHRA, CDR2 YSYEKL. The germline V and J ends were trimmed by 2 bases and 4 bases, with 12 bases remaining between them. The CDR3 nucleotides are TGCGCCAGCAGCCAACCCCGGGAACAGAAAAACATTCAGTACTTC. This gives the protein CASSQPREQKNIQYF.

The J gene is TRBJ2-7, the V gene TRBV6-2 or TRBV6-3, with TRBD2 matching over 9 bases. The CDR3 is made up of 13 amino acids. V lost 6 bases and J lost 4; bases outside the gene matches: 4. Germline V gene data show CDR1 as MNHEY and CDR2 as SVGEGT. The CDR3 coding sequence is TGTGCCAGCAGCCTAGCGGGGACATACGAGCAGTACTTC. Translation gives CASSLAGTYEQYF.

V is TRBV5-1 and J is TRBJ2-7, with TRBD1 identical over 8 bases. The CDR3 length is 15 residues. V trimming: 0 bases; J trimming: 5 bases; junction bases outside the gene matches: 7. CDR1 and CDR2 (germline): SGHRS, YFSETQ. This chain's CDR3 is CASSLDGQGMNEQYF. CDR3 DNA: TGCGCCAGCAGCTTGGACGGACAGGGCATGAACGAGCAGTACTTC.

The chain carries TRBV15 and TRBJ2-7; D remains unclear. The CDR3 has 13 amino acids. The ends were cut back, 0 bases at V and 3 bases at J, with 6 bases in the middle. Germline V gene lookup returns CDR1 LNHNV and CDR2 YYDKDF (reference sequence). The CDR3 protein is CATSRDRGYEQYF. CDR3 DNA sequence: TGTGCCACCAGCAGAGACAGAGGCTACGAGCAGTACTTC.

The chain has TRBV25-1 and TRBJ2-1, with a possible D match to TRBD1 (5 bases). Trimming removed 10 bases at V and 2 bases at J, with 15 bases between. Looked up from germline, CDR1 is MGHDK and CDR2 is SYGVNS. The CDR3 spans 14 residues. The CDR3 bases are TGTGCCACCGCATGGGGCAGGGCCTACAATGAGCAGTTCTTC. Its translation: CATAWGRAYNEQFF. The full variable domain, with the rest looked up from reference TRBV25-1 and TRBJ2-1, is EADIYQTPRYLVIGTGKKITLECSQTMGHDKMYWYQQDPGMELHLIHYSYGVNSTEKGDLSSESTVSRIRTEHFPLTLESARPSHTSQYLCATAWGRAYNEQFFGPGTRLTVL.

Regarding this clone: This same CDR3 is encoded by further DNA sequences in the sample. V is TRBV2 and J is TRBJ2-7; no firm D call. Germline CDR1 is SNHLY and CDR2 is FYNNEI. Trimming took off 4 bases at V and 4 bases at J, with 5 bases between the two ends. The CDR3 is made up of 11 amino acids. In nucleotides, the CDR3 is TGTGCCAGCAGTGCACGGTACGAGCAGTACTTC. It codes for CASSARYEQYF.

The CDR3 DNA reads TGCGCCAGCAGCTCTAACTACGAGCAGTACTTC. Amino acids: CASSSNYEQYF. The rearrangement uses TRBV5-1 and TRBJ2-7; no reliable D call. Per germline, CDR1 SGHRS and CDR2 YFSETQ. Trimming stripped 3 bases from V and 3 bases from J, with 4 bases between. There are 11 residues in the CDR3. The variable domain in full, completed from reference TRBV5-1 and TRBJ2-7, reads KAGVTQTPRYLIKTRGQQVTLSCSPISGHRSVSWYQQTPGQGLQFLFEYFSETQRNKGNFPGRFSGRQFSNSRSEMNVSTLELGDSALYLCASSSNYEQYFGPGTRLTVT.

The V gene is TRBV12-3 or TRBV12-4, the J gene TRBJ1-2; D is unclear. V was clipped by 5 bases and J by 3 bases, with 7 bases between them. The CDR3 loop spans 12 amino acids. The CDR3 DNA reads TGTGCCAGCAGTCCGGGATACTATGGCTACACCTTC. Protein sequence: CASSPGYYGYTF.